The clone carrying this T cell receptor (beta chain) has just a few counts. Reverse transcribed after extraction, RNA yielded cDNA as the sequencing template. The method was immunoSEQ multiplex PCR; TCRdb's version includes in-frame clones alone and lacks a portion of them. The sample contains approximately 100,000 clones, 40% to 55% of which appear only once. Germline assignment: CDR1 SQVTM and CDR2 ANQGSEA. CDR3 length: 13 amino acids. The V gene lost 5 bases and the J gene lost 7 bases, with 14 bases spanning the gap. The sample originates from a study of CD8+ T cells in alopecia areata. The TCR originated in a human donor with alopecia areata. The sequencing sample was made of CD4+ T cells sorted from blood. The chain links TRBV29-1 to TRBJ1-4; TRBD1 is a possible D gene (5 bases). The CDR3 DNA follows: TGCAGCGTTAGGGGAGAGGGGAGTGAAAAACTGTTTTTT. This encodes CSVRGEGSEKLFF.